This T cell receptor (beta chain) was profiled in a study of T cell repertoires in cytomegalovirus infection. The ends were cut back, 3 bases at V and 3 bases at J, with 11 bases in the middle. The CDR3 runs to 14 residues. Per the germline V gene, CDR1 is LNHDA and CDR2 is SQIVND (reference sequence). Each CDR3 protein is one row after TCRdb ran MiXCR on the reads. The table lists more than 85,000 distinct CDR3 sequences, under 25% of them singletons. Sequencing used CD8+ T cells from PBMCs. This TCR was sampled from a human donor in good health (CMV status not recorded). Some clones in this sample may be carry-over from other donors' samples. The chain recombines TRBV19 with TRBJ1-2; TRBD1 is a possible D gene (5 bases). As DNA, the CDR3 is TGTGCCAGTAGTATGCAGGACACGGACTATGGCTACACCTTC. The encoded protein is CASSMQDTDYGYTF. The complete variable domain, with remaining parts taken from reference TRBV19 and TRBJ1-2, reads DGGITQSPKYLFRKEGQNVTLSCEQNLNHDAMYWYRQDPGQGLRLIYYSQIVNDFQKGDIAEGYSVSREKKESFPLTVTSAQKNPTAFYLCASSMQDTDYGYTFGSGTRLTVV.